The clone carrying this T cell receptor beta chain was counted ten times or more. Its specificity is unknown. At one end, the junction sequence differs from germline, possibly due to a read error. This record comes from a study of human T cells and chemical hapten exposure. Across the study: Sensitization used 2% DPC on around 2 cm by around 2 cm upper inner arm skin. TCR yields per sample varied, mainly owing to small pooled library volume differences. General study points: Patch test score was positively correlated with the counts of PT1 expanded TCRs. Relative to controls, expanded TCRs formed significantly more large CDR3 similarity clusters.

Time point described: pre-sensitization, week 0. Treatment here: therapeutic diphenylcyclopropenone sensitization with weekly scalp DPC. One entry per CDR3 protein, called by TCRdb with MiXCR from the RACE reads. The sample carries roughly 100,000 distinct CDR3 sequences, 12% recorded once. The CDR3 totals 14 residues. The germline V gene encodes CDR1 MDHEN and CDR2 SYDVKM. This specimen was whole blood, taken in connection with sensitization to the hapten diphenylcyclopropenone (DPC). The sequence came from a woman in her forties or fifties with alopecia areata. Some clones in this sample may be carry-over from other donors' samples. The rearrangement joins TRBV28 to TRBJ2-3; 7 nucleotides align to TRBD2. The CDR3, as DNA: TGCGCCAGCAGCTTGGGGGGGAGTACAGATACGCAGTATTTT. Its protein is CASSLGGSTDTQYF.